A single sample gave rise to the 27 T cell receptor beta chains below, sequenced in a study of early T cells in non-severe SARS-CoV-2 infection. TCRdb re-called the 5' RACE reads through MiXCR, storing one row per CDR3 protein. This table has some 32,000 distinct CDR3 sequences, 3.5% to 4.5% appearing once. Sequencing used whole blood. The source of these receptors is an adult who was a healthcare worker with PCR-confirmed SARS-CoV-2 infection or an uninfected control (not recorded which).

This clonotype was seen ten or more times. The V call is TRBV6-5, the J call TRBJ2-3, with a possible D match to TRBD2 (6 bases). The CDR3 extends over 15 amino acids. Germline values: CDR1 MNHEY, CDR2 SVGAGI. V lost 4 bases and J lost 3, with 14 bases in between. This CDR3 reads CASSFTAGNTDTQYF. In nucleotides, the CDR3 is TGTGCCAGCAGTTTCACTGCGGGGAATACAGATACGCAGTATTTT.

With respect to this clonotype: This may be a read error: a much more frequent sequence differs by one nucleotide. The chain carries TRBV14 and TRBJ2-7, with D unclear. Germline values: CDR1 SGHDN, CDR2 FVKESK. The CDR3 sequence is 13 residues long. Trimming removed 6 bases at V and 1 base at J, with 10 bases between. The CDR3 DNA sequence: TGTGCCAGCAGAGTAACATGGTCCTACGAGCAGTACTTC. This codes for CASRVTWSYEQYF. Combining the CDR3 with reference TRBV14 and TRBJ2-7 gives the whole variable domain EAGVTQFPSHSVIEKGQTVTLRCDPISGHDNLYWYRRVMGKEIKFLLHFVKESKQDESGMPNNRFLAERTGGTYSTLKVQPAELEDSGVYFCASRVTWSYEQYFGPGTRLTVT.

Ten or more counts support this clonotype. Sequence at one end of the junction differs from germline and may be a read error. V gene TRBV12-3 or TRBV12-4 combines with J gene TRBJ2-3; D unresolved. This CDR3 spans 13 amino acids. CDR3 DNA: TGTGCCAGCAGTTTGGCTACCACAGATACACAGTATTTT. It translates to CASSLATTDTQYF.

This clonotype was seen repeatedly, ten times or more. CDR3 in DNA: TGTGCCAGCAGCTCCTGGACTAGCGGGCTGGAAGAGCAGTACTTC. Encoded protein: CASSSWTSGLEEQYF. This chain joins TRBV5-4 and TRBJ2-7; 11 nucleotides match TRBD2. The germline CDR1 and CDR2 sequences are SGHNT and YYREEE (reference sequence). There are 15 residues in the CDR3. The ends lost 3 bases at V and 7 bases at J; junction bases unmatched: 9.

The sample holds many counts of this clonotype. The chain joins TRBV29-1 to TRBJ1-2; the D is unclear. The V end was cut by 6 bases, the J end by 6 bases, with 17 bases between. Germline CDR1 is SQVTM and CDR2 is ANQGSEA. This CDR3 region has 13 residues. The CDR3: CSVSGQVFDGYTF. The CDR3, as DNA: TGCAGCGTCAGCGGGCAGGTATTTGATGGCTACACCTTC.

In its sample, this clonotype was seen many times. The chain's CDR3 is CASSLRAGTGRLNTEAFF. CDR3 nucleotides: TGTGCCAGCAGCTTAAGGGCCGGGACAGGGCGCCTGAACACTGAAGCTTTCTTT. The J gene is TRBJ1-1, the V gene TRBV7-3; 9 bases line up with TRBD1. This CDR3 spans 18 amino acids. V dropped 1 base and J dropped 0; count of bases not matched to a gene: 9. Germline CDR1 is SGHTA and CDR2 is FQGTGA.

The gene calls are TRBV5-5 and TRBJ2-3, with D possibly matching TRBD1 (6 bases). CDR3 length equals 14 residues. Germline CDR1 reads SGHKS; CDR2 reads YYEKEE (reference sequence). V lost 4 bases to trimming and J lost 6 bases, with 15 bases between them. CDR3 sequence reads: CASSQGTVGDTQYF. The CDR3 DNA is TGTGCCAGCAGCCAGGGGACGGTTGGGGATACGCAGTATTTT. Full variable domain (outside the CDR3, taken from reference TRBV5-5 and TRBJ2-3): DAGVTQSPTHLIKTRGQQVTLRCSPISGHKSVSWYQQVLGQGPQFIFQYYEKEERGRGNFPDRFSARQFPNYSSELNVNALLLGDSALYLCASSQGTVGDTQYFGPGTRLTVL.

This clonotype showed up many times. The rearrangement uses TRBV5-4 and TRBJ2-1; D is undetermined. Trimming took 0 bases from V and 8 from J, leaving 9 bases between them. Germline values: CDR1 SGHNT, CDR2 YYREEE (reference sequence). The CDR3 loop spans 13 amino acids. The CDR3 reads CASSLAGPDEQFF. In DNA, the CDR3 is TGTGCCAGCAGCTTGGCCGGACCGGATGAGCAGTTCTTC.

The table lists this clonotype with many counts. The CDR3 sequence is CASSPTQGARNSPLHF. The CDR3 DNA sequence: TGTGCCAGCTCACCAACACAGGGGGCGCGTAATTCACCCCTCCACTTT. This chain uses TRBV18 with TRBJ1-6, with 9 bases that match TRBD1. Germline lookup yields CDR1 KGHSH and CDR2 LQKENI. The CDR3 is made up of 16 amino acids. With 2 bases clipped from V and 6 bases from J, the junction kept 5 bases outside the gene matches.

Only a few counts were recorded for this clonotype. The genes are TRBV7-9 and TRBJ2-2; TRBD1 matches at 8 bases. The CDR3 is 16 amino acids. CDR1 and CDR2 (germline): SEHNR, FQNEAQ (reference sequence). The ends lost 5 bases at V and 1 base at J; junction bases unmatched: 6. CDR3 amino acids: CASSASDRENTGELFF. The CDR3 DNA reads as TGTGCCAGCAGCGCTTCGGACAGGGAGAACACCGGGGAGCTGTTTTTT.

In its sample, this clonotype was seen many times. V and J are TRBV5-1 and TRBJ2-1; D remains unclear. V was cut by 1 base and J by 0 bases, with 8 bases left in between. CDR3 size: 15 residues. Germline values: CDR1 SGHRS, CDR2 YFSETQ. The CDR3 is CASSLYLSSYNEQFF. CDR3 DNA: TGCGCCAGCAGCTTGTATCTGAGCTCCTACAATGAGCAGTTCTTC.

At least ten counts were recorded for this clonotype. In DNA form, the CDR3 reads TGTGCCAGCAGCTTATATACCACCGGGGAGCTGTTTTTT. This sequence encodes CASSLYTTGELFF. The chain employs TRBV3-1 and TRBJ2-2; D gene ambiguous. V was trimmed by 5 bases and J by 4 bases, leaving 8 bases between them. The CDR3 has 13 amino acids. Germline V CDR1 and CDR2: LGHDT, YNNKEL (reference sequence).

This rearrangement joins TRBV25-1 to TRBJ1-6; D is undetermined. The CDR3 totals 12 residues. Per the germline V gene, CDR1 is MGHDK and CDR2 is SYGVNS. The ends were cut back, 2 bases at V and 13 bases at J, with 9 bases in the middle. The CDR3 DNA follows: TGTGCCAGCAGTGAACCCGGAGGGCCCCTCCACTTT. Encoded protein: CASSEPGGPLHF. Full variable domain (missing parts from reference TRBV25-1 and TRBJ1-6): EADIYQTPRYLVIGTGKKITLECSQTMGHDKMYWYQQDPGMELHLIHYSYGVNSTEKGDLSSESTVSRIRTEHFPLTLESARPSHTSQYLCASSEPGGPLHFGNGTRLTVT.

This clonotype occurred many times. The chain carries TRBV24-1 and TRBJ2-1; TRBD2 matches 8 bases. This CDR3 region has 16 residues. Germline trimming cut 4 bases from V and 2 bases from J; bases unmatched to any gene: 6. The germline gives CDR1 KGHDR, CDR2 SFDVKD. CDR3 protein: CATSDPLAGPYNEQFF. The CDR3 DNA reads TGTGCCACCAGTGACCCGTTAGCGGGACCCTACAATGAGCAGTTCTTC.

This clonotype was counted ten times or more. This sequence joins TRBV19 and TRBJ2-3; 11 bases match TRBD2. Germline lookup yields CDR1 LNHDA and CDR2 SQIVND (reference sequence). V dropped 10 bases and J dropped 4; count of bases not matched to a gene: 7. The CDR3 covers 14 residues. The CDR3 loop is CATSGSGGADTQYF. The CDR3, as DNA: TGTGCCACCTCGGGTAGCGGGGGGGCAGATACGCAGTATTTT.

Judged by abundance, this clonotype is medium-sized (0.01 to 0.1%). The DNA for the CDR3 is TGTGCCAGCAGTTCATCTCCGGGCCCCGCTAGGGCAGATACGCAGTATTTT. This encodes CASSSSPGPARADTQYF. The V call is TRBV6-6, the J call TRBJ2-3; D call uncertain. CDR3 length equals 17 residues. Germline V gene data show CDR1 as MNHNY and CDR2 as SVGAGI (reference sequence). The V end was cut by 4 bases, the J end by 4 bases, with 21 bases between.

The chain combines TRBV19 with TRBJ1-2; 9 nucleotides agree with TRBD1. This CDR3 is 15 amino acids long. Germline assignment: CDR1 LNHDA and CDR2 SQIVND (reference sequence). J was trimmed by 6 bases and V by 3 bases; bases with no gene match: 8. CDR3 nucleotide sequence: TGTGCCAGTAGTATCCCCGGACAGGGGAAGGATGGCTACACCTTC. The encoded protein is CASSIPGQGKDGYTF.

This clonotype was picked up many times. V gene TRBV5-1 combines with J gene TRBJ1-6; D is possibly TRBD1 (6 bases). V shed 0 bases and J shed 10 bases, with 14 bases lying between them. CDR3 length: 15 amino acids. Germline values: CDR1 SGHRS, CDR2 YFSETQ. The CDR3 sequence is CASSLDPGAGSPLHF. The CDR3 DNA reads as TGCGCCAGCAGCTTGGATCCGGGGGCAGGGTCACCCCTCCACTTT. The whole variable domain, filled in from reference TRBV5-1 and TRBJ1-6, reads KAGVTQTPRYLIKTRGQQVTLSCSPISGHRSVSWYQQTPGQGLQFLFEYFSETQRNKGNFPGRFSGRQFSNSRSEMNVSTLELGDSALYLCASSLDPGAGSPLHFGNGTRLTVT.

This clonotype was seen many times. The chain employs TRBV29-1 and TRBJ1-1; TRBD1 aligns across 9 bases. J lost 0 bases, V lost 5 bases, and 4 bases had no gene match. This CDR3 is built from 14 residues. Germline CDR1 is SQVTM and CDR2 is ANQGSEA. CDR3 bases: TGCAGCGTTCGCCACAGGGGGCTGAACACTGAAGCTTTCTTT. It yields the protein CSVRHRGLNTEAFF. Drawing the rest from reference TRBV29-1 and TRBJ1-1, the complete variable domain is SAVISQKPSRDICQRGTSLTIQCQVDSQVTMMFWYRQQPGQSLTLIATANQGSEATYESGFVIDKFPISRPNLTFSTLTVSNMSPEDSSIYLCSVRHRGLNTEAFFGQGTRLTVV.

A few counts support this clonotype. V usage is TRBV5-1 and J usage is TRBJ1-4; unclear D gene. The CDR3 loop spans 16 amino acids. V gave up 4 bases and J gave up 0 bases, with 13 bases separating them. Germline V gene lookup returns CDR1 SGHRS and CDR2 YFSETQ. CDR3 loop: CASSRLWGTTNEKLFF. The CDR3 DNA sequence: TGCGCCAGCAGCAGGTTGTGGGGAACAACTAATGAAAAACTGTTTTTT. Together with reference TRBV5-1 and TRBJ1-4, the CDR3 gives the full variable domain: KAGVTQTPRYLIKTRGQQVTLSCSPISGHRSVSWYQQTPGQGLQFLFEYFSETQRNKGNFPGRFSGRQFSNSRSEMNVSTLELGDSALYLCASSRLWGTTNEKLFFGSGTQLSVL.

This clonotype was observed at least ten times. V gene TRBV4-1 combines with J gene TRBJ1-3; TRBD1 is a possible D gene (5 bases). From germline, CDR1 is MGHRA and CDR2 YSYEKL. V lost 1 base to trimming and J lost 8 bases, with 12 bases between them. The CDR3 totals 14 residues. The CDR3 loop reads CASSQGTTGDTIYF. CDR3 DNA sequence: TGCGCCAGCAGCCAAGGGACAACGGGCGACACCATATATTTT.

The table lists this clonotype with many counts. The chain combines TRBV5-4 with TRBJ1-2; possible D gene TRBD1, 5 bases. Germline lookup yields CDR1 SGHNT and CDR2 YYREEE (reference sequence). The germline V and J ends were trimmed by 0 bases and 7 bases, with 16 bases remaining between them. This CDR3 is built from 15 residues. The CDR3, as DNA: TGTGCCAGCAGCTTGGAGCCGGGGCTGGGTAGTGGCTACACCTTC. This translates into CASSLEPGLGSGYTF. Variable domain in full (rest from reference TRBV5-4 and TRBJ1-2): ETGVTQSPTHLIKTRGQQVTLRCSSQSGHNTVSWYQQALGQGPQFIFQYYREEENGRGNFPPRFSGLQFPNYSSELNVNALELDDSALYLCASSLEPGLGSGYTFGSGTRLTVV.

This clonotype was counted a few times. This chain uses TRBV5-6 with TRBJ1-2; D unclear. This CDR3 has 17 residues. Germline CDR1 SGHDT, CDR2 YYEEEE. Trimming pared 1 base from V and 2 bases from J, leaving 18 bases between. The CDR3 spells CASSLPAGGGENYGYTF. CDR3 coding DNA: TGTGCCAGCAGCTTGCCGGCTGGTGGCGGTGAGAACTATGGCTACACCTTC.

This clonotype has a count of ten or more. The J gene is TRBJ1-5, the V gene TRBV30; TRBD1 might be the D (5 bases). V gave up 0 bases and J gave up 6 bases, with 12 bases separating them. CDR3 length equals 14 residues. Germline CDR1 reads GTSNPN; CDR2 reads SVGIG (reference sequence). The CDR3 here is CAWSVGGAGQPQHF. The CDR3 bases are TGTGCCTGGAGTGTCGGGGGAGCGGGTCAGCCCCAGCATTTT.

Many counts were recorded for this clonotype. The chain joins TRBV5-1 to TRBJ1-3; D remains unclear. CDR1 is SGHRS and CDR2 is YFSETQ in the germline V gene. CDR3 length: 13 amino acids. The V end lost 8 bases, the J end lost 0 bases, and 9 bases lay between the germline ends. The CDR3 loop reads CASQISSGNTIYF. CDR3 bases: TGCGCCAGTCAGATTTCCTCTGGAAACACCATATATTTT.

A few counts support this clonotype. The chain joins TRBV12-5 to TRBJ2-2; D possibly corresponds to TRBD1 (6 bases). The CDR3 length is 14 residues. Germline-derived CDR1 and CDR2 are LGHNT and FRNRAP. V dropped 7 bases and J dropped 2 bases, with 11 bases sitting between them. This chain's CDR3 is CASAGETNTGELFF. CDR3 in DNA: TGTGCTAGTGCAGGGGAGACCAACACCGGGGAGCTGTTTTTT.

The chain recombines TRBV5-1 with TRBJ2-5; D not resolved. CDR3 length: 13 amino acids. From germline, CDR1 is SGHRS and CDR2 YFSETQ. V lost 0 bases, J lost 4 bases, and 7 bases lay in between. CDR3 sequence: CASSLEAGETQYF. CDR3 in DNA: TGCGCCAGCAGCTTGGAGGCCGGAGAGACCCAGTACTTC.